This T cell receptor (beta chain) derives from a study of blood T cell repertoires in COVID-19. Study context: Collection of acute and convalescent COVID-19 samples took place in the United States, Italy and Spain. Nucleic acid was either cDNA or gDNA, and it came from T cells, B-cell-depleted T cells, or PBMCs.

This CDR3 region has 14 residues. The germline CDR1 and CDR2 sequences are MDHEN and SYDVKM. The trim removed 6 bases at V and 3 bases at J, leaving 8 bases unmatched. Authors' analysis steps: Nucleated cell counts were estimated from reference gene primer amplification. Profiled with immunoSEQ multiplex PCR; TCRdb holds only in-frame clones, not every one. V and J calls and clone size come straight from that table; D and trimming were deduced from the DNA. This table holds about 230,000 clones, roughly 80% found once. Sequencing was carried out using peripheral blood. This chain uses TRBV28 with TRBJ2-7; TRBD2 matches at 7 bases. The source is a woman aged 70-85 years with active or convalescent COVID-19. The CDR3 reads CASSIDGRSYEQYF. CDR3 in DNA: TGTGCCAGCAGCATCGACGGGAGGAGCTACGAGCAGTACTTC.